The sequence of this T cell receptor beta chain was determined in a study of beta chain features in type 1 diabetes. Study-level results: TCRB CDR3 length was moderately but significantly reduced in all four CD4+ subsets of Type 1 diabetes patients.

To note about this clone: The antigen is not known.

Cells sorted by CD45RO/CCR7/CD25/CD127/CD95/CD27 comprised CD4+ naive, central memory, regulatory and stem cell-like memory cells. Trimming took 8 bases from V and 10 from J; bases not matched to a gene: 9. The CDR3 totals 13 residues. Germline CDR1 MNHEY, CDR2 SVGAGI. TCRB transcripts that were expressed got sequenced, as all of the isolated RNA had been reverse transcribed. Sequenced naive, central memory and regulatory T cell samples produced an average of around 3.9 million reads. Profiling relied on immunoSEQ multiplex PCR, and the TCRdb table lists in-frame clones only, not all of them. This table has a few hundred thousand clones, 10% to 15% appearing once.

Sequencing used naive CD4+ T cells from blood. The rearrangement links TRBV6-5 to TRBJ2-1; 9 bases agree with TRBD2. This receptor was obtained from a woman aged 18-29 years with type 1 diabetes. The CDR3 sequence is CASSRGRAQEQFF. The DNA of the CDR3 is TGTGCCAGCTCTCGCGGGAGGGCCCAGGAGCAGTTCTTC.